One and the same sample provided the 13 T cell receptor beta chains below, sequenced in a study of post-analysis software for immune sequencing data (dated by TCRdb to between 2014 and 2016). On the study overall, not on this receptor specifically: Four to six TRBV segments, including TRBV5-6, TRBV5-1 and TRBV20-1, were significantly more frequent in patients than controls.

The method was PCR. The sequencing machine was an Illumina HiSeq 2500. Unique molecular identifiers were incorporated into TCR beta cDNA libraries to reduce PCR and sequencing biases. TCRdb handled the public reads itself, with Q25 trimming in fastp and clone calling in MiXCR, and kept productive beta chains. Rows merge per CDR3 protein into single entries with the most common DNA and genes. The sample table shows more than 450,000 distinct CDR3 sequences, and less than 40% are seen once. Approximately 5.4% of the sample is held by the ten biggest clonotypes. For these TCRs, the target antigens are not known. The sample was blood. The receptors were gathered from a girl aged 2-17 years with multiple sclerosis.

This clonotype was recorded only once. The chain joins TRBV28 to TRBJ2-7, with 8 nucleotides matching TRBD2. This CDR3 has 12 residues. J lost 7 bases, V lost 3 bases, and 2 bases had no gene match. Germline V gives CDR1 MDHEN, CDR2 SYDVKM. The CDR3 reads CASSLGGGEQYV. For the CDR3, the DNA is TGTGCCAGCAGTTTGGGCGGGGGGGAGCAGTACGTC.

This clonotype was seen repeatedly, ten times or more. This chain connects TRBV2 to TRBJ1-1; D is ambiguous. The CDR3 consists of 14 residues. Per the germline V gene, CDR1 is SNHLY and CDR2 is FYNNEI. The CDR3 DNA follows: TGTGGGGATAAATCGGACCGATTGAACACTGAAGCTTTCTTT. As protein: CGDKSDRLNTEAFF.

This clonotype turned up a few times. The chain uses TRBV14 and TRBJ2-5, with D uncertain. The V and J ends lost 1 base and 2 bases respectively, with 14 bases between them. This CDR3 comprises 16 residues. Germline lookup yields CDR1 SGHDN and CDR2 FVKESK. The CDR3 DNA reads TGTGCCAGCAGCCAAGGCTTAGCAGCGATACAAGAGACCCAGTACTTC. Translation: CASSQGLAAIQETQYF.

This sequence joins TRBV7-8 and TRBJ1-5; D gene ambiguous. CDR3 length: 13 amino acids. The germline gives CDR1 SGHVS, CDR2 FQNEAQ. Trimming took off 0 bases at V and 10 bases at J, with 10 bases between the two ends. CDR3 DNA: TGTGCCAGCAGCTTAGCTCGAGCGGCTCCCCAGCATTTT. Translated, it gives CASSLARAAPQHF.

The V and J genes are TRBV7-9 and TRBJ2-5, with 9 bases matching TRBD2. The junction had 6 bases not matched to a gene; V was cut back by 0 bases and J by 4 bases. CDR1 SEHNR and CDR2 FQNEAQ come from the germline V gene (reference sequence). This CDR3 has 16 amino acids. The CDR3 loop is CASSLAGGGAGETQYF. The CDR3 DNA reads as TGTGCCAGCAGCTTAGCCGGCGGGGGGGCCGGAGAGACCCAGTACTTC.

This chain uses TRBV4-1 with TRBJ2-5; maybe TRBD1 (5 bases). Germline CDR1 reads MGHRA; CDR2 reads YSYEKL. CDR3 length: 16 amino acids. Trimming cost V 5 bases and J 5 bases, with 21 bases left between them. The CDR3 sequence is CASSVNGAGPPETQYF. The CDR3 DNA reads TGCGCCAGCAGCGTAAATGGGGCAGGGCCTCCGGAGACCCAGTACTTC.

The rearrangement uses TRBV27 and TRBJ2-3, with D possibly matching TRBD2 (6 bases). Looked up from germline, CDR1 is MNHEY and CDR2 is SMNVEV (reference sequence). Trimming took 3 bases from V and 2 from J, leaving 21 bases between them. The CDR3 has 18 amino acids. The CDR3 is CASSFSVPRTTPTDTQYF. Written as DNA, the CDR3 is TGTGCCAGCAGTTTTTCGGTGCCGAGGACTACTCCCACAGATACGCAGTATTTT.

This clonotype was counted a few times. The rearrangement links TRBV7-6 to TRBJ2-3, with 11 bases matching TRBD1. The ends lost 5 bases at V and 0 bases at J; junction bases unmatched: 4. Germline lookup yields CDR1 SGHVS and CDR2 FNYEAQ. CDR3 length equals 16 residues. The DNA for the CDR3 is TGTGCCAGCAGCCTTGGGACAGGGGGAAGCACAGATACGCAGTATTTT. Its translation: CASSLGTGGSTDTQYF.

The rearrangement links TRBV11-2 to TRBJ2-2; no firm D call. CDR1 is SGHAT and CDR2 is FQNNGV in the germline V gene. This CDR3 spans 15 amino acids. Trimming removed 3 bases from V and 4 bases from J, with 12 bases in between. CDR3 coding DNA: TGTGCCAGCAGCTTCGACCCTCCGGGCACCGGGGAGCTGTTTTTT. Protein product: CASSFDPPGTGELFF.

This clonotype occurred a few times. This CDR3 is CASSLTQGANTEAFF. CDR3 DNA: TGCGCCAGCAGCTTGACGCAGGGGGCGAACACTGAAGCTTTCTTT. The rearrangement uses TRBV5-1 and TRBJ1-1, with 8 bases identical to TRBD1. The CDR3 extends over 15 amino acids. V gave up 1 base and J gave up 1 base; unmatched junction bases: 3. CDR1 is SGHRS, CDR2 YFSETQ, per germline. Combining the CDR3 with reference TRBV5-1 and TRBJ1-1 gives the whole variable domain KAGVTQTPRYLIKTRGQQVTLSCSPISGHRSVSWYQQTPGQGLQFLFEYFSETQRNKGNFPGRFSGRQFSNSRSEMNVSTLELGDSALYLCASSLTQGANTEAFFGQGTRLTVV.

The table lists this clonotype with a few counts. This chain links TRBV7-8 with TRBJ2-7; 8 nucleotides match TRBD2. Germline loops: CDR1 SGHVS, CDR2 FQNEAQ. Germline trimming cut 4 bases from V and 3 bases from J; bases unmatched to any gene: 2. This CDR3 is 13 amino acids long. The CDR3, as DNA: TGTGCCAGCAGCTCCGGGAGGGACTACGAGCAGTACTTC. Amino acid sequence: CASSSGRDYEQYF.

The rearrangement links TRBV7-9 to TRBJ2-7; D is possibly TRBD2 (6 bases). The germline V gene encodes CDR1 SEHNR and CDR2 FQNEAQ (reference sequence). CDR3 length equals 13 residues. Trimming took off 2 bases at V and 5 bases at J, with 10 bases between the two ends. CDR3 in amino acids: CASSLSGSDEQYF. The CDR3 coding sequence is TGTGCCAGCAGCTTATCCGGGAGCGACGAGCAGTACTTC.

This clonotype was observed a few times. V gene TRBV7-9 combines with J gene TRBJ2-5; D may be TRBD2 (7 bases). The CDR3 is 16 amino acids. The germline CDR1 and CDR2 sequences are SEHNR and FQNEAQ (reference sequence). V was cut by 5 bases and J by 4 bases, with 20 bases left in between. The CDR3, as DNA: TGTGCCAGCAGCAAATGGGTACGGGGGGCAGGAGAGACCCAGTACTTC. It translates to CASSKWVRGAGETQYF. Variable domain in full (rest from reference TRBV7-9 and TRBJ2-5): DTGVSQNPRHKITKRGQNVTFRCDPISEHNRLYWYRQTLGQGPEFLTYFQNEAQLEKSRLLSDRFSAERPKGSFSTLEIQRTEQGDSAMYLCASSKWVRGAGETQYFGPGTRLLVL.